The 9 T cell receptor beta chains in this list originate from one sample, sequenced in a study of cytomegalovirus exposure and HLA in healthy donors. Use of 60 Vbeta and 13 Jbeta primers characterized the PCR. Here immunoSEQ multiplex PCR was the method, and the copy in TCRdb shows in-frame clones only, minus some. The data hold 110,000 or so clones, with under 90% observed a single time. What was sequenced was PBMCs. The receptors shown here come from a woman aged 18-30 years in good health and CMV-seronegative.

The CDR3 DNA is TGTGCCAGCAGTGAAGCGGGAGAGCAGTACGTC. Amino acid sequence: CASSEAGEQYV. The chain recombines TRBV6-1 with TRBJ2-7; D is ambiguous. The CDR3 is 11 amino acids. CDR1 is MNHNS and CDR2 is SASEGT in the germline V gene. V shed 0 bases and J shed 7 bases, with 4 bases lying between them.

In the case of this clone: The same CDR3 is also encoded by other DNA sequences in this sample. This rearrangement joins TRBV18 to TRBJ1-2; D is perhaps TRBD1 (5 bases). There are 12 residues in the CDR3. CDR1 KGHSH and CDR2 LQKENI come from the germline V gene. The V and J ends lost 1 base and 8 bases respectively, with 8 bases between them. The CDR3 DNA reads TGTGCCAGCTCACCACAAGGGGAAGGCTACACCTTC. Translating it yields CASSPQGEGYTF.

The chain carries TRBV28 and TRBJ1-2; the D is unclear. The CDR3 sequence is 13 residues long. V was clipped by 2 bases and J by 2 bases, with 6 bases between them. Per the germline V gene, CDR1 is MDHEN and CDR2 is SYDVKM. The CDR3, as DNA: TGTGCCAGCAGTTTAACGGGGAACTATGGCTACACCTTC. Translation gives CASSLTGNYGYTF.

V and J are TRBV11-2 and TRBJ1-5; 9 bases align to TRBD1. Losses at the gene ends were 1 base for V and 5 bases for J; bases not matched to a gene: 3. The CDR3 is made up of 15 amino acids. Germline assignment: CDR1 SGHAT and CDR2 FQNNGV. The DNA of the CDR3 is TGTGCCAGCAGCTTAGGGACAGGGGTCTATCAGCCCCAGCATTTT. This codes for CASSLGTGVYQPQHF.

This clone has a single count. The chain recombines TRBV5-8 with TRBJ2-7; D gene ambiguous. CDR3 size: 16 residues. CDR1 is SGHTS and CDR2 is YDEGEE in the germline V gene. The V end was cut by 3 bases, the J end by 4 bases, with 20 bases between. The CDR3 DNA sequence: TGTGCCAGCAGCTACCAATACTCCCATACGAGATACGAGCAGTACTTC. Amino acids: CASSYQYSHTRYEQYF.

The V and J genes are TRBV6-1 and TRBJ2-7; 11 nucleotides line up with TRBD2. The CDR3 has 16 residues. Germline V gene lookup returns CDR1 MNHNS and CDR2 SASEGT. The ends lost 0 bases at V and 0 bases at J; junction bases unmatched: 1. The CDR3 region is CASSEASGGGSYEQYV. Written as DNA, the CDR3 is TGTGCCAGCAGTGAAGCTAGCGGGGGGGGCTCCTACGAGCAGTACGTC.

V gene TRBV6-5 combines with J gene TRBJ2-2; no clear D gene. Germline V CDR1 and CDR2: MNHEY, SVGAGI. The CDR3 totals 16 residues. V lost 4 bases to trimming and J lost 1 base, with 13 bases between them. The CDR3 sequence: CASSSLTKQNTGELFF. The CDR3 bases are TGTGCCAGCAGTTCCTTGACAAAACAGAACACCGGGGAGCTGTTTTTT.

This clone was recorded a few times. The chain employs TRBV11-3 and TRBJ1-1; D remains unclear. The CDR3 contains 15 residues. CDR1 is SGHNT and CDR2 is YENEEA in the germline V gene. Trimming took off 1 base at V and 1 base at J, with 10 bases between the two ends. The CDR3 loop reads CASSLGTAWNTEAFF. CDR3 bases: TGTGCCAGCAGCTTAGGTACAGCTTGGAACACTGAAGCTTTCTTT.

The V call is TRBV6-4, the J call TRBJ1-1; perhaps TRBD1 as D (6 bases). The CDR3 consists of 13 residues. The V gene lost 6 bases and the J gene lost 4 bases, with 12 bases spanning the gap. Germline V gene sequence: CDR1 MRHNA, CDR2 SNTAGT. The CDR3 DNA reads as TGTGCCAGCAGCAAGGACAGCTTCACTGAAGCTTTCTTT. It codes for CASSKDSFTEAFF.